This T cell receptor (beta chain) was documented in a study of blood T cells in healthy people across ages. Study-wide results and limits: Age showed a roughly linear inverse relationship with TCR beta diversity per million T cells.

On this clonotype itself: The antigen remains unidentified.

Primed by a sample-barcoded 5' primer and a J-beta primer mix, a second PCR proceeded for about 6 to 11 cycles. TCRdb fed the 5' RACE reads into MiXCR, producing one record per CDR3 protein. The sample holds over a million distinct CDR3 sequences, about 45% seen once. After removal of 1 base from V and 5 bases from J, the junction contained 7 bases not matched to a gene. This CDR3 is 16 amino acids long. Germline V CDR1 and CDR2: SGHVS, FQNEAQ. The source is a woman between 18 and 29 years old in good health. The chain couples TRBV7-8 to TRBJ1-1, with 10 bases identical to TRBD1. The sequencing sample was made of blood. The CDR3: CASSLVYGQGVTEAFF. Here the CDR3 DNA reads TGTGCCAGCAGCTTAGTGTACGGACAGGGGGTGACTGAAGCTTTCTTT.